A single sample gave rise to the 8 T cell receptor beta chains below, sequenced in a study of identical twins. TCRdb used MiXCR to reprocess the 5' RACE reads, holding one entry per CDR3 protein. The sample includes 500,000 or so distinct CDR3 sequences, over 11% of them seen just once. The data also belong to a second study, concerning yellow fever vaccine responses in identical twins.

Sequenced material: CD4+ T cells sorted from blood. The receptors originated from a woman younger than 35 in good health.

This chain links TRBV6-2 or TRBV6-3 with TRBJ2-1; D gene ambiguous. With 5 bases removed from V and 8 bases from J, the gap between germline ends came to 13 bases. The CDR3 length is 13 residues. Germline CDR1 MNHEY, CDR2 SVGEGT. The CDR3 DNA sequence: TGTGCCAGCAGTCTAAGTTTGGCCCATGAGCAGTTCTTC. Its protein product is CASSLSLAHEQFF.

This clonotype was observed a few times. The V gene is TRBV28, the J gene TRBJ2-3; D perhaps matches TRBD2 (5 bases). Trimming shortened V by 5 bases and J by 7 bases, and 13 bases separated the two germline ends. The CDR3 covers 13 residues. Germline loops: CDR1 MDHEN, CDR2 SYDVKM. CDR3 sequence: CASSPPLGHTQYF. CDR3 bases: TGTGCCAGCAGTCCCCCACTAGGACATACGCAGTATTTT.

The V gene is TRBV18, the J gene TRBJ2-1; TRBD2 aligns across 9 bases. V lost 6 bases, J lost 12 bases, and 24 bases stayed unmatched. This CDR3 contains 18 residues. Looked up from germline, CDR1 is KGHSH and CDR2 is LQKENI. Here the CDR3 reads CASSRISGSDPLPAAQFF. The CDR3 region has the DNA TGTGCCAGCTCTCGAATTAGCGGGAGTGACCCCCTGCCTGCGGCGCAGTTCTTC.

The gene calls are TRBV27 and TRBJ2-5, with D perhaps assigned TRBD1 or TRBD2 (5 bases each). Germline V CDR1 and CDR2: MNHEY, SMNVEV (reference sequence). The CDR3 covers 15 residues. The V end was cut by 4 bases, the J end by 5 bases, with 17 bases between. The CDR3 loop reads CASSYSMRGQETQYF. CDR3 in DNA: TGTGCCAGCAGTTATTCCATGAGGGGTCAGGAGACCCAGTACTTC.

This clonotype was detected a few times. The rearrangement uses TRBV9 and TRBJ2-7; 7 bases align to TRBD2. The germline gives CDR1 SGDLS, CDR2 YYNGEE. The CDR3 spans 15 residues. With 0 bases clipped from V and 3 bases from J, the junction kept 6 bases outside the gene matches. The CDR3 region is CASSVEGGLGYEQYF. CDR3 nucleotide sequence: TGTGCCAGCAGCGTAGAAGGCGGACTAGGCTACGAGCAGTACTTC.

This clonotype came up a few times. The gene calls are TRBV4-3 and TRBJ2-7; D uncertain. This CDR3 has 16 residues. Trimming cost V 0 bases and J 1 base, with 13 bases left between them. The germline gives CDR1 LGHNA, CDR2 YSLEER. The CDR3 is CASSQESPWRSYEQYF. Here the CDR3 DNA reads TGCGCCAGCAGCCAAGAGTCTCCCTGGCGTTCCTACGAGCAGTACTTC.

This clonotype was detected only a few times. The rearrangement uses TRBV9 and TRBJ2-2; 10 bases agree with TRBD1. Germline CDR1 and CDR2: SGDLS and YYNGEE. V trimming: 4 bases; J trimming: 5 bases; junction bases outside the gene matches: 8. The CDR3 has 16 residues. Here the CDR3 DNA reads TGTGCCAGCAGCCCACTCGGGACAGGGGTGACCGGGGAGCTGTTTTTT. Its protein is CASSPLGTGVTGELFF.

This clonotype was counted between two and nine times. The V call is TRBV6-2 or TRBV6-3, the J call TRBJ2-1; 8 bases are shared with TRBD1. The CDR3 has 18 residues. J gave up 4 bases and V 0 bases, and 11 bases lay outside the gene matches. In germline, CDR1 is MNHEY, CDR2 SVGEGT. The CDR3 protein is CASSYSPEDRVAYNEQFF. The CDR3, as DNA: TGTGCCAGCAGTTACTCCCCTGAGGACAGGGTAGCTTACAATGAGCAGTTCTTC.